This T cell receptor (beta chain) was obtained from a study of cytomegalovirus exposure and HLA in healthy donors. General study points: Sequences of the TCR beta chain were said to predict the HLA-A and HLA-B alleles of most subjects accurately. The authors listed 164 TCR beta chains as cytomegalovirus-associated.

This clone was seen just once. As yet, its antigen is unknown. Per germline, CDR1 WSHSY and CDR2 SAAADI. The CDR3 consists of 14 residues. Amplification used 60 Vbeta primers and 13 Jbeta primers. TCRdb keeps only in-frame clones here, not all; method: immunoSEQ multiplex PCR. The data contain approximately 150,000 clones, more than 80% of them singletons. This rearrangement joins TRBV10-2 to TRBJ2-5; D is undetermined. Near its end, the DNA agrees better with TRBJ2-7, so the J call may be wrong. The TCR comes from a woman between 50 and 59 years old in good health and CMV-seronegative. Source material: PBMCs. CDR3 residues: CASSVTTLSYEQYF. Written as DNA, the CDR3 is TGCGCCAGCAGTGTTACTACCCTTTCCTACGAGCAGTACTTC.